One sample yielded the 26 T cell receptor beta chains listed below, sequenced in a study of blood T cells in healthy people across ages. Sample-barcoded 5' priming and a J-beta primer mix drove a second PCR of about 7 to 11 cycles. TCRdb re-analysed the 5' RACE reads in MiXCR, keeping a single row per CDR3 protein. The sample records approximately 790,000 distinct CDR3 sequences, 60% to 80% being singletons. The sequenced sample was blood. Receptors originate from a young man in good health.

This clonotype was counted a few times. This chain uses TRBV20-1 with TRBJ2-4, with TRBD2 identical over 9 bases. The J call is in doubt because the DNA end fits TRBJ2-7 better. The CDR3 has 13 amino acids. CDR1 and CDR2 from the germline V gene are DFQATT and SNEGSKA (reference sequence). CDR3 region: CSASTGLAAEQYF. In nucleotides, the CDR3 is TGCAGTGCTAGTACGGGACTAGCCGCCGAGCAGTACTTC.

This clonotype has just one count. This chain connects TRBV4-3 to TRBJ2-2; D might be TRBD2 (5 bases). The V end lost 4 bases, the J end lost 7 bases, and 13 bases lay between the germline ends. This CDR3 comprises 14 residues. CDR1 LGHNA and CDR2 YSLEER come from the germline V gene. DNA of the CDR3: TGCGCCAGCAGCCTCCAAGTCGCGGGCGGGGAGCTGTTTTTT. This encodes CASSLQVAGGELFF.

V usage is TRBV25-1 and J usage is TRBJ2-1, with a tentative D call TRBD2 (7 bases). Trimming pared 8 bases from V and 2 bases from J, leaving 13 bases between. CDR3 length: 14 residues. CDR1 and CDR2 from the germline V gene are MGHDK and SYGVNS. This chain's CDR3 is CASGGADTYNEQFF. Here the CDR3 DNA reads TGTGCCAGCGGGGGGGCCGACACCTACAATGAGCAGTTCTTC.

The chain joins TRBV5-1 to TRBJ2-7, with 8 bases identical to TRBD1. Losses at the gene ends were 4 bases for V and 2 bases for J; bases not matched to a gene: 11. The germline V gene encodes CDR1 SGHRS and CDR2 YFSETQ. CDR3 length equals 16 residues. The chain's CDR3 is CASSQTGTGVPYEQYF. The DNA for the CDR3 is TGCGCCAGCAGCCAAACCGGGACAGGAGTCCCCTACGAGCAGTACTTC.

This clonotype was seen only a few times. This CDR3 is CSVRAGDSYNEQFF. In DNA form, the CDR3 reads TGCAGCGTGAGGGCGGGGGACTCCTACAATGAGCAGTTCTTC. The genes are TRBV29-1 and TRBJ2-1; 7 bases align to TRBD2. The CDR3 spans 14 residues. Germline assignment: CDR1 SQVTM and CDR2 ANQGSEA. With 6 bases clipped from V and 0 bases from J, the junction kept 5 bases outside the gene matches.

The rearrangement joins TRBV29-1 to TRBJ2-7; D might be TRBD1 (6 bases). Trimming took off 5 bases at V and 6 bases at J, with 17 bases between the two ends. The CDR3 loop spans 13 amino acids. Germline CDR1 SQVTM, CDR2 ANQGSEA. CDR3: CSVTNRERGEQYF. CDR3 nucleotide sequence: TGCAGCGTTACTAACAGGGAGCGAGGCGAGCAGTACTTC.

The chain joins TRBV5-1 to TRBJ1-2, with D unresolved. The germline V and J ends were trimmed by 0 bases and 2 bases, with 8 bases remaining between them. The CDR3 is 14 residues long. The germline V gene has CDR1 SGHRS and CDR2 YFSETQ. CDR3 DNA: TGCGCCAGCAGCTTGGATGGGCAGAACTATGGCTACACCTTC. Protein sequence: CASSLDGQNYGYTF. The full variable domain, completed using reference TRBV5-1 and TRBJ1-2, is KAGVTQTPRYLIKTRGQQVTLSCSPISGHRSVSWYQQTPGQGLQFLFEYFSETQRNKGNFPGRFSGRQFSNSRSEMNVSTLELGDSALYLCASSLDGQNYGYTFGSGTRLTVV.

The V call is TRBV6-2 or TRBV6-3, the J call TRBJ2-3; TRBD1 aligns across 12 bases. V lost 1 base to trimming and J lost 4 bases; unmatched junction nucleotides: 6. Germline CDR1 reads MNHEY; CDR2 reads SVGEGT. The CDR3 consists of 17 residues. The DNA for the CDR3 is TGTGCCAGCAGTTACTACCGGGACAGGGGGCGCCCAGATACGCAGTATTTT. This encodes CASSYYRDRGRPDTQYF.

The rearrangement joins TRBV6-6 to TRBJ2-1, with D possibly being TRBD2 (5 bases). The CDR3 runs to 17 residues. V was cut by 0 bases and J by 9 bases, with 21 bases left in between. Per germline, CDR1 MNHNY and CDR2 SVGAGI (reference sequence). The CDR3 reads CASSYSRSGITRIEQFF. CDR3 in DNA: TGTGCCAGCAGTTACTCGAGATCCGGGATCACCAGGATTGAGCAGTTCTTC.

This rearrangement joins TRBV25-1 to TRBJ1-1; D is uncertain. This CDR3 region has 12 residues. Trimming stripped 6 bases from V and 6 bases from J, with 11 bases between. Germline-derived CDR1 and CDR2 are MGHDK and SYGVNS. The CDR3 reads CASRDLKAEAFF. DNA for the CDR3: TGTGCCAGCAGGGACCTCAAGGCTGAAGCTTTCTTT.

V is TRBV9 and J is TRBJ1-2; possible D gene TRBD1, 6 bases. V gave up 5 bases and J gave up 5 bases, with 10 bases separating them. Germline lookup yields CDR1 SGDLS and CDR2 YYNGEE. CDR3 length equals 12 residues. CDR3 sequence: CASRGADYGYTF. DNA of the CDR3: TGTGCCAGCAGGGGGGCGGATTATGGCTACACCTTC.

In its sample, this clonotype was seen once. The chain uses TRBV4-3 and TRBJ2-1; possible D gene TRBD2, 5 bases. Deletions cut 4 bases from V and 3 bases from J, with 13 bases between. This CDR3 has 15 amino acids. Germline CDR1 LGHNA, CDR2 YSLEER. CDR3 bases: TGCGCCAGCAGCCCCACTACGAGGGACTACAATGAGCAGTTCTTC. Amino acids: CASSPTTRDYNEQFF.

The gene calls are TRBV28 and TRBJ1-6; tentative D call: TRBD1 (5 bases). The CDR3 sequence is 16 residues long. Deletions cut 3 bases from V and 0 bases from J, with 9 bases between. In germline, CDR1 is MDHEN, CDR2 SYDVKM. The CDR3 DNA reads as TGTGCCAGCAGTTTGCAGGGTTCCTCCTATAATTCACCCCTCCACTTT. Amino acid sequence: CASSLQGSSYNSPLHF.

The J gene is TRBJ2-3, the V gene TRBV4-2; 10 positions agree with TRBD1. Germline V gene data show CDR1 as LGHNA and CDR2 as YNFKEQ. This CDR3 is 16 amino acids long. The V gene end was trimmed by 0 bases and the J gene end by 4 bases; junction bases not matched to a gene: 4. For the CDR3, the DNA is TGTGCCAGCAGCCAAGAAAGGACAGGGGGTTCAGATACGCAGTATTTT. Amino acids: CASSQERTGGSDTQYF.

This clonotype was recorded a few times. The V and J genes are TRBV25-1 and TRBJ2-5, with D maybe TRBD1 (5 bases). Per germline, CDR1 MGHDK and CDR2 SYGVNS. The CDR3 is 17 residues long. The V and J ends lost 1 base and 2 bases respectively, with 17 bases between them. The chain's CDR3 is CASSEWVRRTPQETQYF. CDR3 DNA sequence: TGTGCCAGCAGTGAATGGGTGCGCAGGACACCTCAAGAGACCCAGTACTTC. Based on the CDR3 plus reference TRBV25-1 and TRBJ2-5, the full variable domain is EADIYQTPRYLVIGTGKKITLECSQTMGHDKMYWYQQDPGMELHLIHYSYGVNSTEKGDLSSESTVSRIRTEHFPLTLESARPSHTSQYLCASSEWVRRTPQETQYFGPGTRLLVL.

The rearrangement links TRBV28 to TRBJ2-6; D remains unclear. Deletions cut 5 bases from V and 2 bases from J, with 10 bases between. Germline loops: CDR1 MDHEN, CDR2 SYDVKM. The CDR3 totals 15 residues. In DNA form, the CDR3 reads TGTGCCAGCAGTCTTACAAGAACTGGGGCCAACGTCCTGACTTTC. Protein: CASSLTRTGANVLTF.

This sequence joins TRBV9 and TRBJ2-3; tentatively, D is TRBD2 (5 bases). Trimming pared 3 bases from V and 1 base from J, leaving 12 bases between. Germline CDR1 SGDLS, CDR2 YYNGEE. This CDR3 spans 15 amino acids. The CDR3 loop reads CASSDLSSGTDTQYF. The CDR3 DNA reads as TGTGCCAGCAGCGACCTGAGTAGCGGCACAGATACGCAGTATTTT.

The V call is TRBV25-1, the J call TRBJ2-3; D might be TRBD2 (5 bases). The CDR3 runs to 14 residues. Trimming pared 7 bases from V and 3 bases from J, leaving 14 bases between. Per germline, CDR1 MGHDK and CDR2 SYGVNS. The CDR3 sequence: CASKPGIATDTQYF. The CDR3 DNA follows: TGTGCCAGCAAACCCGGGATAGCGACAGATACGCAGTATTTT.

The chain couples TRBV29-1 to TRBJ2-4; 7 bases agree with TRBD1. The closer fit of TRBJ2-5 to the DNA end suggests the J call may be wrong. Germline V gene sequence: CDR1 SQVTM, CDR2 ANQGSEA. The length of the CDR3 is 14 residues. CDR3 sequence: CSVERQGIMETQYF. In nucleotides, the CDR3 is TGCAGCGTTGAAAGACAGGGAATTATGGAGACCCAGTACTTC.

This clonotype was seen many times. The chain carries TRBV6-5 and TRBJ2-1; perhaps TRBD2 as D (6 bases). The germline CDR1 and CDR2 sequences are MNHEY and SVGAGI. The CDR3 has 14 amino acids. Trimming removed 2 bases at V and 6 bases at J, with 11 bases between. CDR3 loop: CASSYGAGGNEQFF. The CDR3 DNA follows: TGTGCCAGCAGTTACGGGGCCGGGGGCAATGAGCAGTTCTTC.

A remark on this clonotype: A read error may explain this, as a much larger clone is one base away. The chain employs TRBV20-1 and TRBJ2-5; D call uncertain. Deletions cut 2 bases from V and 0 bases from J, with 1 base between. The germline V gene encodes CDR1 DFQATT and CDR2 SNEGSKA (reference sequence). The CDR3 length is 11 residues. CDR3 sequence (DNA): TGCAGTGCTAGAAACCAAGAGACCCAGTACTTC. Amino acid sequence: CSARNQETQYF.

The V and J genes are TRBV4-2 and TRBJ1-6, with TRBD1 matching over 7 bases. The CDR3 runs 17 residues. Germline V gives CDR1 LGHNA, CDR2 YNFKEQ. Unmatched junction bases numbered 9, after V lost 1 base and J lost 6 bases. This CDR3 reads CASSQVRAGGSNSPLHF. The CDR3 DNA is TGTGCCAGCAGCCAAGTGCGAGCAGGGGGAAGTAATTCACCCCTCCACTTT.

The V call is TRBV12-3 or TRBV12-4, the J call TRBJ2-3; TRBD2 aligns across 9 bases. V was clipped by 6 bases and J by 9 bases; unmatched bases: 10. The CDR3 length is 14 residues. Written as DNA, the CDR3 is TGTGCCAGCAGATCTAGCGGGGATTGGGTCACGCAGTATTTT. Amino acids: CASRSSGDWVTQYF.

The table lists this clonotype with a few counts. The chain recombines TRBV4-3 with TRBJ2-1, with 9 nucleotides matching TRBD2. The V segment lost 4 bases and the J segment 7 bases; nucleotides outside the gene matches: 5. The germline V gene encodes CDR1 LGHNA and CDR2 YSLEER. There are 14 residues in the CDR3. The CDR3 reads CASSPGLASNEQFF. The CDR3 DNA reads TGCGCCAGCAGCCCCGGACTAGCGAGTAATGAGCAGTTCTTC.

This clonotype has more than one count but fewer than ten. This sequence joins TRBV20-1 and TRBJ2-6; TRBD2 matches at 7 bases. The V gene end was trimmed by 1 base and the J gene end by 0 bases; junction bases not matched to a gene: 9. From germline, CDR1 is DFQATT and CDR2 SNEGSKA (reference sequence). The CDR3 contains 18 residues. The CDR3 protein is CSARGTRQAYSGANVLTF. CDR3 bases: TGCAGTGCTAGAGGGACTAGGCAGGCCTACTCTGGGGCCAACGTCCTGACTTTC.

The genes are TRBV9 and TRBJ2-3; 12 nucleotides align to TRBD2. V lost 0 bases to trimming and J lost 4 bases; unmatched junction nucleotides: 12. This CDR3 contains 19 residues. Per the germline V gene, CDR1 is SGDLS and CDR2 is YYNGEE. CDR3 loop: CASSVGPHLTSGGADTQYF. Written as DNA, the CDR3 is TGTGCCAGCAGCGTAGGGCCCCACCTGACTAGCGGGGGTGCAGATACGCAGTATTTT.